The T cell receptor beta chain under discussion was sequenced for a study of CD8 T cells in ankylosing spondylitis (dated by TCRdb to the late 2010s). About the investigation overall: The study profiled T cell receptor beta repertoires in healthy donors and ankylosing spondylitis patients to find disease-linked TCR variants. The full study cohort comprised 25 ankylosing spondylitis patients and approximately 100 healthy donors. Peripheral blood was sampled, and synovial fluid was also collected from ankylosing spondylitis patients.

Taken from the germline V gene, the CDR1 and CDR2 loops are SQVTM and ANQGSEA. Including cysteine and phenylalanine, the CDR3 has 15 amino acids. Only the CDR3 region is kept as DNA, spanning 45 bases read in frame from base 1. V was cut back by 5 bases and J by 2 bases, leaving a gap of 17 bases between them. For this clonotype: Its recognized antigen is unknown. No much larger clonotype is one base removed from it; base qualities were not supplied.

The sequencer was an Illumina HiSeq 2500. Quantitative 5'-RACE with molecular barcodes was used to prepare TCR beta libraries. The source study handled its data this way. To identify disease-linked TCR variants, a new computational method was used, one built on a probabilistic model of VDJ rearrangement. The public reads were run again by TCRdb, first through fastp at Q25 and then through MiXCR, and only productive beta chains were kept. Merged by CDR3 protein, the rows form single entries marked with the most common genes and DNA. The V and J calls were not made by the authors but by TCRdb's processing. The sample yields about 250,000 distinct CDR3 sequences; more than 25% were counted once. 4% to 5.5% of the sample goes to the ten largest clones. Paper-wide results and their limitations: Significant enrichment of the disease-linked clones was reported in matched synovial fluid samples from ankylosing spondylitis patients. The disease-linked clones had a CD8+ phenotype and were found at relatively low frequencies in peripheral blood. A TCR beta motif made up of several highly homologous amino acid variants appeared to be characteristic of blood from ankylosing spondylitis patients. Some motif variants had previously been reported in the synovial fluid and blood of reactive arthritis patients, which suggests shared mechanisms of disease initiation.

This chain joins TRBV29-1 to TRBJ2-3, and TRBD2 may be the D gene, going by 5 matching bases. Sequencing input: blood, either unsorted or a sorted T cell fraction (not recorded which). The source of this sequence is a male donor with ankylosing spondylitis or in good health (not recorded which). At the DNA level, the sequence is TGCAGCGTTAAACTCGGGGATCGGGACACAGATACGCAGTATTTT. It specifies CSVKLGDRDTDTQYF.